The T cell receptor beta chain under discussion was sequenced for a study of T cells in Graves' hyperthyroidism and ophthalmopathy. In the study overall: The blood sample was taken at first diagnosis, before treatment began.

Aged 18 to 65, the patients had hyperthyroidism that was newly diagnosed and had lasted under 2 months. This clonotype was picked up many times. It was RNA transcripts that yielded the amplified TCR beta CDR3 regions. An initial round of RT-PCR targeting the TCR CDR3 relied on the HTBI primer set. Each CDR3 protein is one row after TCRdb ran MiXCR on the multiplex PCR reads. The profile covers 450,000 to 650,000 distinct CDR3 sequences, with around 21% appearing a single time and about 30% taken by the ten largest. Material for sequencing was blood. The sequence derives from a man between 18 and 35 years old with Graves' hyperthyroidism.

The CDR3: CASSPRGAGANVLTF. The CDR3 nucleotides are TGCGCCAGCAGCCCTCGTGGCGCTGGGGCCAACGTCCTGACTTTC. V gene TRBV4-1 combines with J gene TRBJ2-6; no reliable D call. Germline CDR1 is MGHRA and CDR2 is YSYEKL. The CDR3 has 15 residues. With 4 bases removed from V and 2 bases from J, the gap between germline ends came to 9 bases.